Shown below are 10 T cell receptor beta chains from a single sample sequenced in a study of T cells in narcolepsy. Only in-frame clones appear in the TCRdb table, and some are missing; sequencing was by immunoSEQ multiplex PCR. Here the sample spans over 40,000 clones, around 89% being singletons. What was sequenced was CD45RA- memory CD4+ T cells from PBMCs. All receptors derive from a human donor with narcolepsy.

Regarding this clone: The same CDR3 can be traced to other DNA sequences in this sample. The chain is built from TRBV6-1 and TRBJ1-1; a possible D gene is TRBD1 (6 bases). Looked up from germline, CDR1 is MNHNS and CDR2 is SASEGT. This CDR3 is built from 13 residues. V shed 6 bases and J shed 1 base, with 9 bases lying between them. CDR3 sequence: CASRVQGNTEAFF. The CDR3 region has the DNA TGTGCCAGCAGAGTACAGGGGAACACTGAAGCTTTCTTT.

In this sample, this clone turned up once. V is TRBV6-5 and J is TRBJ2-1; 9 bases map to TRBD1. In germline, CDR1 is MNHEY, CDR2 SVGAGI. Losses at the gene ends were 0 bases for V and 13 bases for J; bases not matched to a gene: 7. CDR3 size: 14 residues. The CDR3 nucleotides read TGTGCCAGCAGTTACTCTCAAACGGGACAGGGACAGTTCTTC. Translated: CASSYSQTGQGQFF.

The V gene is TRBV5-8, the J gene TRBJ1-5, with D possibly TRBD1 on 5 matching bases. Germline V gives CDR1 SGHTS, CDR2 YDEGEE. CDR3 length equals 16 residues. Deletions cut 1 base from V and 0 bases from J, with 11 bases between. Written as DNA, the CDR3 is TGTGCCAGCAGCTTGCTCGGGGCCAATAGCAATCAGCCCCAGCATTTT. This gives the protein CASSLLGANSNQPQHF.

J is TRBJ2-6 and V is TRBV5-4; D gene uncertain. Germline V gene lookup returns CDR1 SGHNT and CDR2 YYREEE (reference sequence). V shed 4 bases and J shed 1 base, with 6 bases lying between them. The CDR3 sequence is 14 residues long. The CDR3 region has the DNA TGTGCCAGCAGCCGCCCTTCTGGGGCCAACGTCCTGACTTTC. Protein sequence: CASSRPSGANVLTF.

The V and J genes are TRBV5-1 and TRBJ2-3; 8 positions agree with TRBD1. The trim removed 2 bases at V and 6 bases at J, leaving 8 bases unmatched. Germline assignment: CDR1 SGHRS and CDR2 YFSETQ. The CDR3 covers 15 residues. The CDR3 nucleotides are TGCGCCAGCAGCTTAACAGGGGGTATCGGGGATACGCAGTATTTT. Its protein product is CASSLTGGIGDTQYF. The full variable domain, completed using reference TRBV5-1 and TRBJ2-3, is KAGVTQTPRYLIKTRGQQVTLSCSPISGHRSVSWYQQTPGQGLQFLFEYFSETQRNKGNFPGRFSGRQFSNSRSEMNVSTLELGDSALYLCASSLTGGIGDTQYFGPGTRLTVL.

Regarding this clone: Compared with germline, one end of the junction differs, possibly owing to a read error. The chain is built from TRBV27 and TRBJ2-6; D may match TRBD1 or TRBD2 (5 bases each). CDR1 and CDR2 (germline): MNHEY, SMNVEV (reference sequence). The CDR3 is 10 amino acids. The CDR3: CASKSGTSPF. CDR3 sequence (DNA): TGTGCCAGTAAATCCGGGACCTCCCCTTTC. Full variable domain (missing parts from reference TRBV27 and TRBJ2-6): EAQVTQNPRYLITVTGKKLTVTCSQNMNHEYMSWYRQDPGLGLRQIYYSMNVEVTDKGDVPEGYKVSRKEKRNFPLILESPSPNQTSLYFCASKSGTSPFGAGSRLTVL.

The CDR3 nucleotides are TGTGCCAGCAGCCCTCTCCCCTTAATGGGACAGGCCAACACTGAAGCTTTCTTT. Protein product: CASSPLPLMGQANTEAFF. The rearrangement links TRBV7-9 to TRBJ1-1; 8 nucleotides match TRBD1. V lost 5 bases to trimming and J lost 2 bases; unmatched junction nucleotides: 16. The CDR3 totals 18 residues. Germline V lookup: CDR1 SEHNR, CDR2 FQNEAQ (reference sequence). Full variable domain (outside the CDR3, taken from reference TRBV7-9 and TRBJ1-1): DTGVSQNPRHKITKRGQNVTFRCDPISEHNRLYWYRQTLGQGPEFLTYFQNEAQLEKSRLLSDRFSAERPKGSFSTLEIQRTEQGDSAMYLCASSPLPLMGQANTEAFFGQGTRLTVV.

The rearrangement uses TRBV11-3 and TRBJ2-1, with D possibly matching TRBD2 (6 bases). The V gene lost 3 bases and the J gene lost 2 bases, with 11 bases spanning the gap. CDR1 and CDR2 (germline): SGHNT, YENEEA. The CDR3 is 15 amino acids. The CDR3 DNA follows: TGTGCCAGCAGCTTCGAGACTAGTGCCTACAATGAGCAGTTCTTC. This sequence encodes CASSFETSAYNEQFF.

The sample holds a few counts of this clone. J is TRBJ2-7 and V is TRBV19; 7 bases fit TRBD1. This CDR3 is built from 14 residues. Unmatched junction bases numbered 11, after V lost 6 bases and J lost 6 bases. Germline CDR1 and CDR2: LNHDA and SQIVND (reference sequence). In DNA form, the CDR3 reads TGTGCCAGTAGCATCATAATGGGACAGAGCGAGCAGTACTTC. This translates into CASSIIMGQSEQYF.

The genes are TRBV7-2 and TRBJ2-5, with D possibly matching TRBD1 (5 bases). V was pared by 5 bases and J by 1 base, with 11 bases between. CDR3 length equals 14 residues. The germline V gene has CDR1 SGHTA and CDR2 FQGNSA. The CDR3 sequence: CASSNRQLQETQYF. The CDR3 DNA sequence: TGTGCCAGCAGCAACCGACAGCTCCAAGAGACCCAGTACTTC. The whole variable domain, remainder taken from reference TRBV7-2 and TRBJ2-5, is GAGVSQSPSNKVTEKGKDVELRCDPISGHTALYWYRQSLGQGLEFLIYFQGNSAPDKSGLPSDRFSAERTGGSVSTLTIQRTQQEDSAVYLCASSNRQLQETQYFGPGTRLLVL.